This entry lists 25 T cell receptor beta chains sequenced from one sample in a study of CD8+ T cells in alopecia areata. Extraction of RNA preceded its reverse transcription into cDNA, which served as the sequencing template. Produced via immunoSEQ multiplex PCR; TCRdb's table is partial and in-frame only. The sample carries approximately 200,000 clones, approximately 60% recorded once. Treatment given: oral pan-JAK inhibitor, 5-10 mg twice daily. The input for sequencing was CD4+ T cells sorted from blood, taken at week 4, from a patient treated with tofacitinib. The receptors were sampled from a human donor with alopecia areata.

The V call is TRBV30, the J call TRBJ2-2; D gene unclear. V shed 1 base and J shed 5 bases, with 5 bases lying between them. The CDR3 loop spans 12 amino acids. The V gene's germline CDR1 is GTSNPN and CDR2 SVGIG (reference sequence). CDR3 sequence reads: CAWSGLTGELFF. As DNA, the CDR3 is TGTGCCTGGAGTGGGTTAACCGGGGAGCTGTTTTTT. Full variable domain (outside the CDR3, taken from reference TRBV30 and TRBJ2-2): SQTIHQWPATLVQPVGSPLSLECTVEGTSNPNLYWYRQAAGRGLQLLFYSVGIGQISSEVPQNLSASRPQDRQFILSSKKLLLSDSGFYLCAWSGLTGELFFGEGSRLTVL.

The rearrangement uses TRBV2 and TRBJ2-3; TRBD2 matches at 13 bases. CDR3 size: 16 residues. V lost 5 bases to trimming and J lost 4 bases; unmatched junction nucleotides: 6. Germline CDR1 reads SNHLY; CDR2 reads FYNNEI. CDR3 nucleotide sequence: TGTGCCAGCAGTCTCATCGGGACTAGCGGGGCAGATACGCAGTATTTT. As protein: CASSLIGTSGADTQYF.

This sequence joins TRBV25-1 and TRBJ2-3; D is unresolved. In germline, CDR1 is MGHDK, CDR2 SYGVNS. V lost 5 bases and J lost 1, with 7 bases in between. The CDR3 has 13 residues. DNA of the CDR3: TGTGCCAGCAGTTTAAGGGGCACAGATACGCAGTATTTT. This sequence encodes CASSLRGTDTQYF.

The J gene is TRBJ1-2, the V gene TRBV9, with TRBD1 matching 8 bases. The V segment lost 4 bases and the J segment 3 bases; nucleotides outside the gene matches: 11. The germline CDR1 and CDR2 sequences are SGDLS and YYNGEE. This CDR3 is 16 amino acids long. DNA for the CDR3: TGTGCCAGCAGCCTCCGGGACAGGAGGTGGTACTATGGCTACACCTTC. It specifies CASSLRDRRWYYGYTF.

The V and J genes are TRBV6-6 and TRBJ1-2, with D hard to call. Germline values: CDR1 MNHNY, CDR2 SVGAGI (reference sequence). V lost 2 bases, J lost 4 bases, and 8 bases lay in between. The CDR3 is 13 amino acids. CDR3 region: CASSYTSTYGYTF. The CDR3 DNA follows: TGTGCCAGCAGTTACACCAGCACCTATGGCTACACCTTC.

The sample holds a few counts of this clone. This rearrangement joins TRBV4-1 to TRBJ2-1; D not certain. Germline lookup yields CDR1 MGHRA and CDR2 YSYEKL. The CDR3 runs 14 residues. V lost 0 bases and J lost 5, with 8 bases in between. CDR3: CASSQEVEDNEQFF. In nucleotides, the CDR3 is TGCGCCAGCAGCCAAGAAGTCGAGGACAATGAGCAGTTCTTC.

J is TRBJ1-2 and V is TRBV30; no clear D. The CDR3 spans 13 residues. Germline assignment: CDR1 GTSNPN and CDR2 SVGIG (reference sequence). Trimming took 5 bases from V and 7 from J, leaving 17 bases between them. CDR3 region: CAWEPHPSSGYTF. CDR3 DNA: TGTGCCTGGGAACCTCACCCCAGCAGTGGCTACACCTTC. Filled out from reference TRBV30 and TRBJ1-2, the complete variable domain reads SQTIHQWPATLVQPVGSPLSLECTVEGTSNPNLYWYRQAAGRGLQLLFYSVGIGQISSEVPQNLSASRPQDRQFILSSKKLLLSDSGFYLCAWEPHPSSGYTFGSGTRLTVV.

V is TRBV5-6 and J is TRBJ2-1, with D hard to call. The CDR3 has 11 residues. The V gene lost 1 base and the J gene lost 8 bases, with 4 bases spanning the gap. Germline CDR1 reads SGHDT; CDR2 reads YYEEEE. The CDR3 spells CASSLYYEQFF. CDR3 sequence (DNA): TGTGCCAGCAGCTTGTACTATGAGCAGTTCTTC.

V usage is TRBV30 and J usage is TRBJ1-1; weak D call: TRBD1 (5 bases). Deletions cut 5 bases from V and 4 bases from J, with 11 bases between. Germline V gives CDR1 GTSNPN, CDR2 SVGIG (reference sequence). The CDR3 spans 12 residues. As DNA, the CDR3 is TGTGCCTGGGGGACTATGGGCACTGAAGCTTTCTTT. As protein: CAWGTMGTEAFF.

Comment on this clone: At one end the junction does not follow the germline gene, possibly because of a read error. This chain links TRBV7-7 with TRBJ2-5, with 7 bases aligning to TRBD1. The CDR3 has 15 amino acids. Per the germline V gene, CDR1 is SSHAT and CDR2 is FNYEAQ (reference sequence). The CDR3 DNA sequence: TGTGCTAGCAGCTTAGGGCAGGGACAGCAAGAGACCCAGTACTTC. It codes for CASSLGQGQQETQYF.

The chain uses TRBV30 and TRBJ1-2; no firm D call. CDR3 length: 13 amino acids. Trimming took off 0 bases at V and 6 bases at J, with 11 bases between the two ends. CDR1 is GTSNPN and CDR2 is SVGIG in the germline V gene (reference sequence). The CDR3 sequence is CAWSVSGWHGYTF. The CDR3 DNA sequence: TGTGCCTGGAGTGTCTCGGGGTGGCATGGCTACACCTTC.

J is TRBJ1-1 and V is TRBV6-6; 8 nucleotides line up with TRBD1. V lost 6 bases, J lost 3 bases, and 3 bases stayed unmatched. The CDR3 is 13 amino acids. CDR1 and CDR2 (germline): MNHNY, SVGAGI (reference sequence). CDR3 loop: CASRVTGDTEAFF. In DNA form, the CDR3 reads TGTGCCAGCAGGGTGACAGGGGACACTGAAGCTTTCTTT.

DNA for the CDR3: TGCAGCGTAGGAGTGTTCAGGACAGGGGGCCAAGAGACCCAGTACTTC. As protein: CSVGVFRTGGQETQYF. The chain links TRBV29-1 to TRBJ2-5, with 10 nucleotides matching TRBD1. CDR1 and CDR2 from the germline V gene are SQVTM and ANQGSEA. Unmatched junction bases numbered 11, after V lost 6 bases and J lost 1 base. The CDR3 runs to 16 residues.

This clone was observed a few times. The V gene is TRBV6-5, the J gene TRBJ2-5, with 10 bases lining up with TRBD1. From germline, CDR1 is MNHEY and CDR2 SVGAGI. This CDR3 is built from 15 residues. V shed 4 bases, J shed 6 bases, and the junction held 8 bases outside the gene matches. CDR3 coding DNA: TGTGCCAGCAGTTCCCGATGGACAGGGGGACAGACCCAGTACTTC. It encodes CASSSRWTGGQTQYF.

This chain joins TRBV6-1 and TRBJ1-5; D is undetermined. The V end was cut by 6 bases, the J end by 7 bases, with 19 bases between. Germline V gives CDR1 MNHNS, CDR2 SASEGT. The CDR3 runs 15 residues. The CDR3 nucleotides read TGTGCCAGCAGCCCCGGCCGCAAAGGAGAACAGCCCCAGCATTTT. Its protein product is CASSPGRKGEQPQHF.

This chain joins TRBV4-1 and TRBJ2-1; 10 bases map to TRBD2. V lost 0 bases and J lost 5; bases outside the gene matches: 7. CDR3 length equals 17 residues. Germline V gene data show CDR1 as MGHRA and CDR2 as YSYEKL. The CDR3 sequence is CASSQEGFSGGNNEQFF. The CDR3 DNA reads as TGCGCCAGCAGCCAAGAGGGTTTTAGCGGGGGGAACAATGAGCAGTTCTTC.

This chain joins TRBV25-1 and TRBJ1-2; weak D call: TRBD1 (5 bases). The germline CDR1 and CDR2 sequences are MGHDK and SYGVNS. V was trimmed by 4 bases and J by 3 bases, leaving 12 bases between them. The CDR3 extends over 14 amino acids. CDR3 in amino acids: CASSAVGVDYGYTF. In DNA form, the CDR3 reads TGTGCCAGCAGTGCTGTGGGGGTGGACTATGGCTACACCTTC.

In this sample, this clone turned up a few times. The chain links TRBV30 to TRBJ1-1; weak D call: TRBD1 (6 bases). This CDR3 has 12 residues. Germline V gives CDR1 GTSNPN, CDR2 SVGIG (reference sequence). With 6 bases removed from V and 3 bases from J, the gap between germline ends came to 11 bases. The CDR3 is CACGGSDTEAFF. The DNA for the CDR3 is TGTGCCTGTGGGGGCAGCGACACTGAAGCTTTCTTT.

This clone showed up just a few times. The genes are TRBV9 and TRBJ2-7; D could derive from TRBD1 or TRBD2 (6 bases each). V lost 0 bases to trimming and J lost 3 bases, with 10 bases between them. This CDR3 is 14 amino acids long. Germline loops: CDR1 SGDLS, CDR2 YYNGEE. In nucleotides, the CDR3 is TGTGCCAGCAGCGTAGCGGGGGCCGACTACGAGCAGTACTTC. Encoded protein: CASSVAGADYEQYF.

The CDR3 DNA sequence: TGTGCCAGCGGGACTTCAGGGGTGGTGGCCAAAAACATTCAGTACTTC. Translated: CASGTSGVVAKNIQYF. The chain links TRBV27 to TRBJ2-4, with D perhaps TRBD1 or TRBD2 (6 bases each). The CDR3 runs 16 residues. The germline V gene has CDR1 MNHEY and CDR2 SMNVEV (reference sequence). Trimming removed 8 bases from V and 1 base from J, with 18 bases in between.

V usage is TRBV5-6 and J usage is TRBJ2-2, with 8 positions matching TRBD1. CDR3 length equals 15 residues. J gave up 3 bases and V 0 bases, and 1 base lay outside the gene matches. In germline, CDR1 is SGHDT, CDR2 YYEEEE. The CDR3 reads CASSLGQGYTGELFF. CDR3 nucleotide sequence: TGTGCCAGCAGCTTGGGACAGGGGTACACCGGGGAGCTGTTTTTT.

The table lists this clone with a few counts. V is TRBV30 and J is TRBJ1-1; TRBD1 is a possible D gene (6 bases). The length of the CDR3 is 15 residues. V was cut by 0 bases and J by 4 bases, with 15 bases left in between. The germline V gene has CDR1 GTSNPN and CDR2 SVGIG (reference sequence). This chain's CDR3 is CAWSVRDGGATEAFF. The CDR3 nucleotides are TGTGCCTGGAGTGTAAGGGACGGGGGCGCCACTGAAGCTTTCTTT.

The genes are TRBV6-5 and TRBJ1-1, with D perhaps matching TRBD1 (5 bases). The CDR3 sequence is 11 residues long. Germline V gives CDR1 MNHEY, CDR2 SVGAGI. V was pared by 5 bases and J by 6 bases, with 7 bases between. DNA of the CDR3: TGTGCCAGCAGTGGGGGGTCTGAAGCTTTCTTT. Its protein is CASSGGSEAFF.

This chain joins TRBV5-1 and TRBJ1-4; 10 bases agree with TRBD1. CDR3 length: 16 amino acids. The V and J ends lost 4 bases and 8 bases, in that order; junction bases with no gene match: 11. Germline-derived CDR1 and CDR2 are SGHRS and YFSETQ. The CDR3 here is CASSPRQPGQGEKLFF. The CDR3 DNA is TGCGCCAGCAGCCCCCGCCAGCCGGGACAGGGGGAAAAACTGTTTTTT.

In this sample, this clone turned up once. The rearrangement joins TRBV25-1 to TRBJ1-2; tentative D call: TRBD1 (5 bases). This CDR3 comprises 16 residues. CDR1 and CDR2 from the germline V gene are MGHDK and SYGVNS. Trimming stripped 6 bases from V and 4 bases from J, with 21 bases between. CDR3 sequence reads: CASSPPEGRGFYGYTF. CDR3 coding DNA: TGTGCCAGCAGCCCCCCAGAGGGACGGGGCTTCTATGGCTACACCTTC.